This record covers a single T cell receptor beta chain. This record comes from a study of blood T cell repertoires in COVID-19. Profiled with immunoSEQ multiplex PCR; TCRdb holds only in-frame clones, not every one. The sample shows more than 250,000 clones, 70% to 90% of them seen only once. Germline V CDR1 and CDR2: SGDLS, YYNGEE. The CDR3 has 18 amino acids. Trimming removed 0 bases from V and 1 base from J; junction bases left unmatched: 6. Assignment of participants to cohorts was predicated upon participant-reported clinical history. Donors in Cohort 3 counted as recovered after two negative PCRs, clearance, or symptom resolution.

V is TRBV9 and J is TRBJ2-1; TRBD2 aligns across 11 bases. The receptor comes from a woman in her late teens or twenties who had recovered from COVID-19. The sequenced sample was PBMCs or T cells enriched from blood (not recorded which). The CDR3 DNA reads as TGTGCCAGCAGCGTAGGCTGGCTAGCGGGGGGTTCCTACAATGAGCAGTTCTTC. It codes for CASSVGWLAGGSYNEQFF.